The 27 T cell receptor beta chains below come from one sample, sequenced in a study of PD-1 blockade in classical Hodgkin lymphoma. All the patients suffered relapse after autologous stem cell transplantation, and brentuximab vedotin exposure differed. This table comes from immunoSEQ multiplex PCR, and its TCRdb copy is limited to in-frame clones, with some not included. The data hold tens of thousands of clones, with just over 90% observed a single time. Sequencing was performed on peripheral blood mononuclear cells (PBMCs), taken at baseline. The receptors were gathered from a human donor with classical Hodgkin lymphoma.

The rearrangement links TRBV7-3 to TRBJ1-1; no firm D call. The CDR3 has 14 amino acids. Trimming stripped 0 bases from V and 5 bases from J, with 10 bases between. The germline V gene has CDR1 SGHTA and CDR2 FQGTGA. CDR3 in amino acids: CASSLTGRGTEAFF. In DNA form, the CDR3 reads TGTGCCAGCAGCTTAACCGGAAGAGGGACTGAAGCTTTCTTT.

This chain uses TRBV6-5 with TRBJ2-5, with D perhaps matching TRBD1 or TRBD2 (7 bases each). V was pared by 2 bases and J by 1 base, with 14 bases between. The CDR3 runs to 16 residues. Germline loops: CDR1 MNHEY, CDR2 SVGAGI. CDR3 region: CASSYPRGGVQETQYF. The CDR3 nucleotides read TGTGCCAGCAGTTACCCCAGGGGGGGGGTCCAAGAGACCCAGTACTTC.

The CDR3 nucleotides read TGTGCCAGCAGTGAAAGGGAGGGGCAGGGGGTACTTGGCTACACCTTC. Its protein is CASSEREGQGVLGYTF. The chain combines TRBV2 with TRBJ1-2, with 7 nucleotides matching TRBD1. CDR1 and CDR2 from the germline V gene are SNHLY and FYNNEI. The CDR3 spans 16 residues. J was trimmed by 7 bases and V by 2 bases; bases with no gene match: 13.

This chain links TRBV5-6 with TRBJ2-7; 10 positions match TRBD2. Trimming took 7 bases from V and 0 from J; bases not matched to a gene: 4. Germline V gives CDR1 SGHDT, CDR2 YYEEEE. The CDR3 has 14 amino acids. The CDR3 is CASRSGRSSYEQYF. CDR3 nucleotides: TGTGCCAGCCGTAGCGGGAGGAGCTCCTACGAGCAGTACTTC. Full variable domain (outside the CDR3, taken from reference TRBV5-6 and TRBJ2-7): DAGVTQSPTHLIKTRGQQVTLRCSPKSGHDTVSWYQQALGQGPQFIFQYYEEEERQRGNFPDRFSGHQFPNYSSELNVNALLLGDSALYLCASRSGRSSYEQYFGPGTRLTVT.

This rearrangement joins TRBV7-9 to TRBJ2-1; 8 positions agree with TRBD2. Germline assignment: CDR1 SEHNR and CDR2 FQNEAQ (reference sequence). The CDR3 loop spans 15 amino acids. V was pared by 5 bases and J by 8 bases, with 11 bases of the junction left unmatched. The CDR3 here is CASSPTGLVVYEQFF. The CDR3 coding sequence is TGTGCCAGCAGCCCAACGGGACTAGTGGTCTATGAGCAGTTCTTC.

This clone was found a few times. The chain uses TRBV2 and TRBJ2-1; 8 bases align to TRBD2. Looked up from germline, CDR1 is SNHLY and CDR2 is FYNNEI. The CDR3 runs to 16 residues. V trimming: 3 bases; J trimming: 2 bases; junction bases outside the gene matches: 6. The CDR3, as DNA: TGTGCCAGCAGTGAGGCACTAGCGGCAACCTACAATGAGCAGTTCTTC. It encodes CASSEALAATYNEQFF.

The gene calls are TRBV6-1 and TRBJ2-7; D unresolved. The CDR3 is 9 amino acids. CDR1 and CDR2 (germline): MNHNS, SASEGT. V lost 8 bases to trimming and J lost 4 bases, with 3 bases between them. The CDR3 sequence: CASFYEQYF. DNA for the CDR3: TGTGCCAGCTTTTACGAGCAGTACTTC.

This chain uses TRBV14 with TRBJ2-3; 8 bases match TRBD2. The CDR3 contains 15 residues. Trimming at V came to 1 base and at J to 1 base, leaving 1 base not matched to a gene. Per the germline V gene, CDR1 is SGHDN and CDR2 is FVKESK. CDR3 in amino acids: CASSQGAGGTDTQYF. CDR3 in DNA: TGTGCCAGCAGCCAAGGAGCGGGGGGCACAGATACGCAGTATTTT.

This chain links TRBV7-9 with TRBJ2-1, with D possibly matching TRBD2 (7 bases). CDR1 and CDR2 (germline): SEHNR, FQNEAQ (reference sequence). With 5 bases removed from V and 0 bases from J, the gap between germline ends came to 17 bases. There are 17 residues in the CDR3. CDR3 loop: CASSPRGAIDSYNEQFF. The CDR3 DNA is TGTGCCAGCAGCCCTCGGGGGGCGATTGACTCCTACAATGAGCAGTTCTTC.

The CDR3 nucleotides read TGTGCCAGCAGTGGAACGGAGGGGGGATATGGCTACACCTTC. It yields the protein CASSGTEGGYGYTF. This chain connects TRBV27 to TRBJ1-2; D is perhaps TRBD1 (6 bases). V dropped 5 bases and J dropped 5 bases, with 15 bases sitting between them. Germline V gives CDR1 MNHEY, CDR2 SMNVEV (reference sequence). CDR3 size: 14 residues.

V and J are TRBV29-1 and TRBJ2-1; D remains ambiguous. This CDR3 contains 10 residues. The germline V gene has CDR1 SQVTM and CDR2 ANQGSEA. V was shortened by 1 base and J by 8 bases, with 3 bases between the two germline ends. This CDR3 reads CSVEGYEQFF. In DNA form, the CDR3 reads TGCAGCGTTGAAGGCTATGAGCAGTTCTTC.

The CDR3 protein is CASSAQGYTEAFF. DNA of the CDR3: TGTGCCAGCAGCGCACAGGGGTACACTGAAGCTTTCTTT. The V and J genes are TRBV7-2 and TRBJ1-1; 7 positions match TRBD1. This CDR3 comprises 13 residues. The trim removed 5 bases at V and 3 bases at J, leaving 3 bases unmatched. The germline V gene encodes CDR1 SGHTA and CDR2 FQGNSA.

The DNA of the CDR3 is TGCGCCAGCAGCCCCGCAGGGGCGTCTGGAAACACCATATATTTT. This gives the protein CASSPAGASGNTIYF. The chain uses TRBV5-1 and TRBJ1-3; maybe TRBD1 (6 bases). This CDR3 is built from 15 residues. With 4 bases removed from V and 1 base from J, the gap between germline ends came to 12 bases. Germline V gene data show CDR1 as SGHRS and CDR2 as YFSETQ.

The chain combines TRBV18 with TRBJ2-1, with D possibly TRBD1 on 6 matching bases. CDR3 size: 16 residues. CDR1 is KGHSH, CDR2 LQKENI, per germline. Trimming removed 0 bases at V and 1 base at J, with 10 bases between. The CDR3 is CASSPPGALSYNEQFF. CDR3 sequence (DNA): TGTGCCAGCTCACCACCGGGGGCCCTTTCCTACAATGAGCAGTTCTTC.

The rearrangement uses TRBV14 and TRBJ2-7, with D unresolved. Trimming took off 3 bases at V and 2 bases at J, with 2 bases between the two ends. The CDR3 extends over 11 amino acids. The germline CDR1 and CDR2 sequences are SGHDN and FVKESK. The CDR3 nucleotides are TGTGCCAGCAGCCAGACCTACGAGCAGTACTTC. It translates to CASSQTYEQYF.

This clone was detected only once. The CDR3 spells CASSYTTGGFYNEQFF. The DNA of the CDR3 is TGTGCCAGCAGTTACACGACAGGGGGCTTTTACAATGAGCAGTTCTTC. This chain links TRBV27 with TRBJ2-1; 10 positions match TRBD1. The length of the CDR3 is 16 residues. The J segment lost 4 bases and the V segment lost 4 bases, leaving 7 bases of the junction unmatched. The germline CDR1 and CDR2 sequences are MNHEY and SMNVEV (reference sequence).

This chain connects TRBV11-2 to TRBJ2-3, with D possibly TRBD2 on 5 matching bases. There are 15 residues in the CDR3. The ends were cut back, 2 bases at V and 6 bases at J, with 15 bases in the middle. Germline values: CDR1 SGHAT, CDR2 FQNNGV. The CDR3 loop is CASSLYLGNVDTQYF. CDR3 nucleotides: TGTGCCAGCAGCTTATATCTCGGGAACGTGGATACGCAGTATTTT.

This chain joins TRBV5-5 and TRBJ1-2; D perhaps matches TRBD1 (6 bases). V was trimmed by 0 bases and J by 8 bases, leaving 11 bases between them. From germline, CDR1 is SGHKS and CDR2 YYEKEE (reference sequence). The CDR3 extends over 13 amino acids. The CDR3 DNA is TGTGCCAGCAGCTTGGTAGGGGGAAGCGGCTACACCTTC. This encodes CASSLVGGSGYTF.

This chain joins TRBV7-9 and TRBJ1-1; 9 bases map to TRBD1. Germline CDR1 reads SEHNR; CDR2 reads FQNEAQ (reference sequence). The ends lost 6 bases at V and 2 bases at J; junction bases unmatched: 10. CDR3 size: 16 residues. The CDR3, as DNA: TGTGCCAGCAGTTTACCGGGACAGGGAATAAACACTGAAGCTTTCTTT. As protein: CASSLPGQGINTEAFF.

Here the CDR3 DNA reads TGTGCCAGCAGCCGACTAGCGGGGGGGCAAGAGACCCAGTACTTC. Amino acids: CASSRLAGGQETQYF. The rearrangement joins TRBV5-8 to TRBJ2-5; 14 bases agree with TRBD2. V lost 4 bases, J lost 2 bases, and 1 base stayed unmatched. Looked up from germline, CDR1 is SGHTS and CDR2 is YDEGEE. The CDR3 has 15 amino acids.

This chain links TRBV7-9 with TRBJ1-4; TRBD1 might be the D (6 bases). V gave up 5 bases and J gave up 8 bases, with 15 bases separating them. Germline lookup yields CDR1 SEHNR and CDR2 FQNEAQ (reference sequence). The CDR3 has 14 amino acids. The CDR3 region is CASSPWDISEKLFF. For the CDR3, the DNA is TGTGCCAGCAGCCCATGGGACATTTCCGAAAAACTGTTTTTT. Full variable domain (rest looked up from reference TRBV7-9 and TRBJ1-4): DTGVSQNPRHKITKRGQNVTFRCDPISEHNRLYWYRQTLGQGPEFLTYFQNEAQLEKSRLLSDRFSAERPKGSFSTLEIQRTEQGDSAMYLCASSPWDISEKLFFGSGTQLSVL.

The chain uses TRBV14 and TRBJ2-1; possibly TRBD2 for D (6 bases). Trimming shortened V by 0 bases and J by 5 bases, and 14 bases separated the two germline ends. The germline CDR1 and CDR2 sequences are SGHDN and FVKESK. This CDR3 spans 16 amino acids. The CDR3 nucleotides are TGTGCCAGCAGCCAAGAGGGTCGGGGGATCCACAATGAGCAGTTCTTC. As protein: CASSQEGRGIHNEQFF.

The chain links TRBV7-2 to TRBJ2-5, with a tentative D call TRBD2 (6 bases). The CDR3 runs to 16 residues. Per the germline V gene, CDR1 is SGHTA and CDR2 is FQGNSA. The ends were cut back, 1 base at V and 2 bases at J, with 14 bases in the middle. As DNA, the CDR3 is TGTGCCAGCAGCTTAGTCGGGGGAGGCCATCAAGAGACCCAGTACTTC. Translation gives CASSLVGGGHQETQYF. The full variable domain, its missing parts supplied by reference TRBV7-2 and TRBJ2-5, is GAGVSQSPSNKVTEKGKDVELRCDPISGHTALYWYRQSLGQGLEFLIYFQGNSAPDKSGLPSDRFSAERTGGSVSTLTIQRTQQEDSAVYLCASSLVGGGHQETQYFGPGTRLLVL.

The CDR3 region has the DNA TGTGCCAGCAGTGAAGGGTTCCCAGGGGAAGGCTATGGCTACACCTTC. This sequence encodes CASSEGFPGEGYGYTF. The chain couples TRBV6-4 to TRBJ1-2, with D possibly being TRBD1 (6 bases). Germline lookup yields CDR1 MRHNA and CDR2 SNTAGT. Trimming left V 3 bases short and J 4 bases short, with 18 bases between. The CDR3 is 16 amino acids.

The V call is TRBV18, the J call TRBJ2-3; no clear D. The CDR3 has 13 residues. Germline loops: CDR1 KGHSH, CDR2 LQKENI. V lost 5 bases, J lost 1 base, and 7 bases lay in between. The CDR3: CASSALGTDTQYF. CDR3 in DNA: TGTGCCAGCTCAGCGTTGGGCACAGATACGCAGTATTTT.

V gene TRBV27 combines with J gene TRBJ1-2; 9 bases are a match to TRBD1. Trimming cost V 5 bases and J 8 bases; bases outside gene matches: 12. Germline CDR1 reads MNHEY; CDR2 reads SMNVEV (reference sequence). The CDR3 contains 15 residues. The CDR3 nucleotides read TGTGCCAGCAGTACACCCGGACAGGGGTTAGAAGGCTACACCTTC. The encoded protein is CASSTPGQGLEGYTF.

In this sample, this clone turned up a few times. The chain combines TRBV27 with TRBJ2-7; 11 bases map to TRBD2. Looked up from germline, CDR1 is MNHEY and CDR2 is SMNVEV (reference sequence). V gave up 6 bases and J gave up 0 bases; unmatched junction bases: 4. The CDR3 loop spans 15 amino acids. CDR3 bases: TGTGCCAGCAGGGGACTAGCGGCGAGCTCCTACGAGCAGTACTTC. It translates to CASRGLAASSYEQYF.